This T cell receptor (beta chain) was retrieved from a study of shared clonotypes between healthy human individuals. Clones were read by immunoSEQ multiplex PCR, and TCRdb kept only the in-frame ones, dropping some. The sample records approximately 2,200,000 clones, about 92% being singletons. This clone was picked up one time. Only CD45RO-negative cells positively selected for CCR7 counted as naive CD8 cells, so terminally differentiated effector memory CD45RA+ cells were excluded. CDR3 size: 18 residues. The sequencing sample was made of naive CD8+ T cells from PBMCs. The J gene is TRBJ1-1, the V gene TRBV21-1; TRBD1 reflects the table's D call only, with no check against the DNA. TRBV21-1 is noted as a pseudogene. This clonotype was sampled from a man younger than 35 in good health. Some clones in this sample may be carry-over from other donors' samples. The chain's CDR3 is CASSRNRVQMEVNTEAFF. Here the CDR3 DNA reads TGTGCCAGCAGCAGGAACAGGGTCCAAATGGAGGTGAACACTGAAGCTTTCTTT.